This T cell receptor (beta chain) is drawn from a study of vaccination and CD4 T cells after COVID-19. Looking at the study overall: Post-vaccine sampling followed dose two by a median roughly 70 days (range 14 to 241). Researchers treated cells with overlapping spike peptides taken from SARS-CoV-2, HCoV-NL63, HCoV-OC43 and HCoV-229E. Study observations and caveats: A median of around 90% of reactive clones, in convalescent patients, became evident only post-vaccination.

The treatment was: approximately 9-day PBMC culture with coronavirus spike peptide pools or control peptides (ViraFEST assay). Gathered ahead of the COVID-19 pandemic (2011-2018) were the CD4+ T cells of the unexposed donor. Antigen-specific T cells were expanded with peptide pools by ViraFEST, and TCRs were then sequenced. This clonotype has only a few counts. Its target is not known. Cultured CD4+ T cell DNA underwent sequencing with the Oncomine TCR Beta short-read assay. Genomic DNA was isolated from CD4+ T cells that had been cultured. TCRdb re-called the PCR reads through MiXCR, storing one row per CDR3 protein. The table lists fewer than 13,000 distinct CDR3 sequences, approximately 32% of them singletons, with about an eighth in the top ten. Germline V lookup: CDR1 LGHNA, CDR2 YSLEER. Trimming cost V 1 base and J 2 bases, with 22 bases left between them. This CDR3 contains 19 residues.

This receptor was identified in a human donor in good health. V usage is TRBV4-3 and J usage is TRBJ2-3; D may be TRBD2 (6 bases). Material: CD4+ T cells from blood, cultured in vitro. The CDR3 protein is CASSQAPQSGLATTDTQYF. The CDR3 DNA reads as TGCGCCAGCAGCCAAGCGCCGCAATCAGGCCTAGCGACCACAGATACGCAGTATTTT.